The T cell receptor beta chain under discussion was sequenced for a study of radiotherapy plus CTLA-4 blockade in lung cancer. Study results and caveats: Subsequent to radiotherapy plus ipilimumab, tumor-derived TCR clones underwent expansion in blood.

Enrolled patients, whose metastatic non-small-cell lung cancer was chemo-refractory, received focal radiation plus CTLA-4 blockade with ipilimumab. For this clone: No antigen is known for it.

Assay used: immunoSEQ multiplex PCR; TCRdb lists only in-frame clones, some missing. The data hold approximately 47,000 clones, with more than 75% observed a single time. The TCR sequence derives from a human donor with non-small cell lung cancer who had stable disease on radiotherapy plus ipilimumab. The sequencing here drew on peripheral blood, taken from a patient treated with radiotherapy plus ipilimumab.

CDR3 nucleotide sequence: TGTGCCAGCAGTTTGACAGGGCCCTACGAGCAGTACTTC. Protein sequence: CASSLTGPYEQYF. This rearrangement joins TRBV27 to TRBJ2-7, with TRBD1 matching 7 bases. Germline assignment: CDR1 MNHEY and CDR2 SMNVEV (reference sequence). The CDR3 extends over 13 amino acids. J was trimmed by 2 bases and V by 3 bases; bases with no gene match: 1.